What follows are 23 T cell receptor beta chains derived from one specimen sequenced in a study of cytotoxic CD8 clonotypes in ibrutinib-treated CLL. Profiled with immunoSEQ multiplex PCR; TCRdb holds only in-frame clones, not every one. Of 270,000 or so clones listed, around 77% are singletons. The material was PBMCs, obtained at disease progression, from a patient treated with ibrutinib. All receptors derive from a human donor with chronic lymphocytic leukemia.

This clone was picked up one time. The J gene is TRBJ2-7, the V gene TRBV7-9; D might be TRBD2 (6 bases). From germline, CDR1 is SEHNR and CDR2 FQNEAQ (reference sequence). The V end was cut by 6 bases, the J end by 4 bases, with 10 bases between. The CDR3 loop spans 12 amino acids. As DNA, the CDR3 is TGTGCCAGCAGTTACGGGAGTTACGAGCAGTACTTC. It yields the protein CASSYGSYEQYF.

The chain carries TRBV7-9 and TRBJ2-7; D is possibly TRBD1 or TRBD2 (7 bases each). The CDR3 totals 14 residues. V lost 0 bases and J lost 6, with 12 bases in between. The V gene's germline CDR1 is SEHNR and CDR2 FQNEAQ (reference sequence). The CDR3 here is CASSLADREGEQYF. CDR3 DNA sequence: TGTGCCAGCAGCTTAGCCGACAGGGAGGGCGAGCAGTACTTC.

The V call is TRBV2, the J call TRBJ1-5, with 8 bases identical to TRBD1. Germline-derived CDR1 and CDR2 are SNHLY and FYNNEI. This CDR3 is built from 17 residues. V lost 6 bases, J lost 0 bases, and 10 bases stayed unmatched. As DNA, the CDR3 is TGTGCCAGCAGAACCGGGACAGGAAGACATAGCAATCAGCCCCAGCATTTT. It yields the protein CASRTGTGRHSNQPQHF.

CDR3 in DNA: TGCGCCAGCAGCCAAGATCTCGGCTGGGGACAACTCTACGAGCAGTACTTC. Amino acid sequence: CASSQDLGWGQLYEQYF. This rearrangement joins TRBV4-1 to TRBJ2-7; possibly TRBD1 for D (6 bases). Germline CDR1 reads MGHRA; CDR2 reads YSYEKL. V dropped 0 bases and J dropped 3 bases, with 18 bases sitting between them. This CDR3 comprises 17 residues.

This chain uses TRBV7-9 with TRBJ1-3, with D perhaps matching TRBD1 (6 bases). The CDR3 is made up of 14 amino acids. V was trimmed by 6 bases and J by 3 bases, leaving 12 bases between them. Germline values: CDR1 SEHNR, CDR2 FQNEAQ (reference sequence). DNA for the CDR3: TGTGCCAGCAGGCAAGGGACAAGTGGAAACACCATATATTTT. This encodes CASRQGTSGNTIYF.

The chain is built from TRBV5-1 and TRBJ2-2; either TRBD1 or TRBD2 may fit D (5 bases each). Germline V gene sequence: CDR1 SGHRS, CDR2 YFSETQ. V gave up 8 bases and J gave up 2 bases, with 13 bases separating them. The CDR3 loop spans 14 amino acids. For the CDR3, the DNA is TGCGCCAGTTCCGGGACCCTCAACACCGGGGAGCTGTTTTTT. The encoded protein is CASSGTLNTGELFF. Full variable domain (remainder filled in from reference TRBV5-1 and TRBJ2-2): KAGVTQTPRYLIKTRGQQVTLSCSPISGHRSVSWYQQTPGQGLQFLFEYFSETQRNKGNFPGRFSGRQFSNSRSEMNVSTLELGDSALYLCASSGTLNTGELFFGEGSRLTVL.

J is TRBJ2-3 and V is TRBV29-1; D possibly uses TRBD1 or TRBD2 (5 bases each). Trimming shortened V by 6 bases and J by 0 bases, and 16 bases separated the two germline ends. The length of the CDR3 is 15 residues. From germline, CDR1 is SQVTM and CDR2 ANQGSEA. For the CDR3, the DNA is TGCAGCGTCGGTCTGAGGGGCTCTAGCACAGATACGCAGTATTTT. Translating gives CSVGLRGSSTDTQYF.

The chain carries TRBV9 and TRBJ1-3; 8 nucleotides match TRBD1. This CDR3 region has 15 residues. With V trimmed by 4 bases and J by 4 bases, 7 bases remained unmatched. CDR1 and CDR2 from the germline V gene are SGDLS and YYNGEE. CDR3 region: CASSPQGAYGNTIYF. In DNA form, the CDR3 reads TGTGCCAGCAGCCCTCAGGGGGCGTACGGAAACACCATATATTTT.

In this sample, this clone turned up a few times. The chain is built from TRBV19 and TRBJ2-1; 10 nucleotides agree with TRBD2. V lost 6 bases to trimming and J lost 7 bases; unmatched junction nucleotides: 9. This CDR3 has 15 residues. The germline V gene has CDR1 LNHDA and CDR2 SQIVND (reference sequence). In DNA, the CDR3 is TGTGCCAGTAGACCACTAGCGGGAAAAGGTAATGAGCAGTTCTTC. As protein: CASRPLAGKGNEQFF.

The chain employs TRBV5-6 and TRBJ2-7; D uncertain. Trimming removed 0 bases at V and 3 bases at J, with 10 bases between. Per the germline V gene, CDR1 is SGHDT and CDR2 is YYEEEE. The CDR3 totals 14 residues. The CDR3 sequence: CASSLVQKDYEQYF. The CDR3 DNA is TGTGCCAGCAGCTTGGTACAGAAAGACTACGAGCAGTACTTC.

The chain couples TRBV19 to TRBJ2-5, with D possibly being TRBD1 (6 bases). CDR3 length equals 14 residues. The V end was cut by 7 bases, the J end by 4 bases, with 16 bases between. Germline CDR1 is LNHDA and CDR2 is SQIVND (reference sequence). CDR3 sequence reads: CASTKGHPGETQYF. The CDR3 coding sequence is TGTGCCAGTACCAAGGGACACCCCGGAGAGACCCAGTACTTC.

Only a few counts were recorded for this clone. The rearrangement joins TRBV2 to TRBJ1-6, with D perhaps TRBD1 (6 bases). Trimming took 3 bases from V and 4 from J, leaving 10 bases between them. The germline gives CDR1 SNHLY, CDR2 FYNNEI. This CDR3 is 15 amino acids long. The CDR3 sequence: CASSEWQGYNSPLHF. CDR3 DNA sequence: TGTGCCAGCAGTGAGTGGCAGGGGTATAATTCACCCCTCCACTTT.

This clone was observed a few times. V is TRBV11-2 and J is TRBJ2-7, with 7 bases aligning to TRBD1. The trim removed 1 base at V and 6 bases at J, leaving 9 bases unmatched. Germline V gene data show CDR1 as SGHAT and CDR2 as FQNNGV. The CDR3 is made up of 15 amino acids. DNA of the CDR3: TGTGCCAGCAGCTTAGCCCCCGGGACAGCTCTCGAGCAGTACTTC. It is translated as CASSLAPGTALEQYF.

V and J are TRBV7-9 and TRBJ2-7, with TRBD2 identical over 13 bases. Trimming at V came to 4 bases and at J to 7 bases, leaving 10 bases not matched to a gene. The CDR3 extends over 16 amino acids. Germline-derived CDR1 and CDR2 are SEHNR and FQNEAQ (reference sequence). CDR3 sequence: CASSSRRTSGSNEQYF. The CDR3 DNA follows: TGTGCCAGCAGCTCCCGGAGGACTAGCGGGAGTAATGAGCAGTACTTC.

The rearrangement uses TRBV6-5 and TRBJ2-1, with 11 bases that match TRBD1. The J segment lost 6 bases and the V segment lost 1 base, leaving 2 bases of the junction unmatched. Germline CDR1 and CDR2: MNHEY and SVGAGI. The CDR3 consists of 15 residues. The CDR3 loop is CASSYLGTGGNEQFF. CDR3 bases: TGTGCCAGCAGTTACTTAGGGACAGGGGGCAATGAGCAGTTCTTC.

The rearrangement links TRBV11-2 to TRBJ1-1, with D maybe TRBD1 (6 bases). The length of the CDR3 is 13 residues. The germline V gene has CDR1 SGHAT and CDR2 FQNNGV. V shed 7 bases and J shed 3 bases, with 12 bases lying between them. The CDR3 DNA sequence: TGTGCCAGCAATTCTTGGACAGACACTGAAGCTTTCTTT. Translation: CASNSWTDTEAFF.

This clone was seen only a few times. CDR3 DNA: TGTGCCAGCAGCTTAGATCGGGGGTCCAGGAACGAGCAGTACTTC. This codes for CASSLDRGSRNEQYF. The chain couples TRBV11-2 to TRBJ2-7; TRBD2 might be the D (6 bases). Germline V gene sequence: CDR1 SGHAT, CDR2 FQNNGV. The CDR3 consists of 15 residues. The V end was cut by 0 bases, the J end by 5 bases, with 14 bases between.

V is TRBV27 and J is TRBJ1-2; possible D gene TRBD1, 5 bases. Per the germline V gene, CDR1 is MNHEY and CDR2 is SMNVEV (reference sequence). This CDR3 contains 12 residues. With 5 bases removed from V and 4 bases from J, the gap between germline ends came to 8 bases. CDR3 sequence: CASSTGPYGYTF. The CDR3 nucleotides are TGTGCCAGCAGTACAGGACCCTATGGCTACACCTTC.

The rearrangement uses TRBV11-2 and TRBJ2-3, with D perhaps given as TRBD1 or TRBD2 (5 bases each). V lost 5 bases, J lost 8 bases, and 23 bases lay in between. This CDR3 is 16 amino acids long. Per the germline V gene, CDR1 is SGHAT and CDR2 is FQNNGV. The CDR3, as DNA: TGTGCCAGCAGCCAAGACTCGGGACCTCGCTTGGGTACGCAGTATTTT. Its translation: CASSQDSGPRLGTQYF.

This chain uses TRBV10-3 with TRBJ1-2, with D uncertain. This CDR3 is 16 amino acids long. Trimming removed 0 bases from V and 6 bases from J, with 17 bases in between. Germline V CDR1 and CDR2: ENHRY, SYGVKD. CDR3 protein: CAISESTIVVLDGYTF. CDR3 nucleotide sequence: TGTGCCATCAGTGAGTCGACTATCGTGGTATTGGATGGCTACACCTTC.

This clone has only a few counts. This chain connects TRBV27 to TRBJ1-1, with D possibly TRBD1 on 5 matching bases. The CDR3 sequence is 13 residues long. Trimming took off 3 bases at V and 5 bases at J, with 10 bases between the two ends. Germline V gene lookup returns CDR1 MNHEY and CDR2 SMNVEV (reference sequence). This CDR3 reads CASSLGVETEAFF. The DNA for the CDR3 is TGTGCCAGCAGTTTGGGGGTGGAGACTGAAGCTTTCTTT.

This chain links TRBV18 with TRBJ1-2; D unclear. Germline V gene lookup returns CDR1 KGHSH and CDR2 LQKENI. V gave up 2 bases and J gave up 8 bases, with 12 bases separating them. This CDR3 region has 13 residues. The CDR3 sequence is CASSPETQQGYTF. The CDR3 coding sequence is TGTGCCAGCTCACCAGAGACACAGCAAGGCTACACCTTC. Complete variable domain (other parts from reference TRBV18 and TRBJ1-2): NAGVMQNPRHLVRRRGQEARLRCSPMKGHSHVYWYRQLPEEGLKFMVYLQKENIIDESGMPKERFSAEFPKEGPSILRIQQVVRGDSAAYFCASSPETQQGYTFGSGTRLTVV.

The chain links TRBV5-1 to TRBJ2-3, with TRBD2 matching over 7 bases. The J segment lost 0 bases and the V segment lost 1 base, leaving 14 bases of the junction unmatched. The CDR3 extends over 19 amino acids. Germline-derived CDR1 and CDR2 are SGHRS and YFSETQ. The CDR3 DNA follows: TGCGCCAGCAGCTTGCGAGGGGCTAGCGGCTTTACTAGCACAGATACGCAGTATTTT. It yields the protein CASSLRGASGFTSTDTQYF.